A single sample is the source of the 19 T cell receptor beta chains below, sequenced in a study of low-dose radiotherapy and immunotherapy resistance in tumors. Time point specified: after trial treatment. Treatment: LDRT plus nivolumab, ipilimumab, low-dose cyclophosphamide and aspirin (RACIN trial). Alpha- and beta-chain coverage of first-strand cDNA came from TRAV- and TRBV-specific primers. TCR amplification ran 15 to 25 PCR cycles using constant-region and V-primer adapter primers. TCRdb reprocessed the reads via MiXCR and lists one record per CDR3 protein. The sample carries approximately 100,000 distinct CDR3 sequences, less than 25% recorded once. Sequencing was performed on PBMCs, taken after low-dose radiotherapy plus immunotherapy. All receptors come from a male donor with prostate cancer.

Ten or more counts support this clonotype. The rearrangement joins TRBV4-2 to TRBJ1-1, with unresolved D. CDR1 and CDR2 from the germline V gene are LGHNA and YNFKEQ. V shed 0 bases and J shed 2 bases, with 10 bases lying between them. CDR3 size: 15 residues. This CDR3 is CASSQEGRRNTEAFF. The CDR3 nucleotides are TGTGCCAGCAGCCAAGAGGGCAGGAGAAACACTGAAGCTTTCTTT.

This clonotype was observed many times. V and J are TRBV20-1 and TRBJ2-5; TRBD2 aligns across 9 bases. Trimming took 6 bases from V and 7 from J; bases not matched to a gene: 15. This CDR3 region has 15 residues. From germline, CDR1 is DFQATT and CDR2 SNEGSKA (reference sequence). CDR3 in DNA: TGCAGTGCCCGGGCGGATAGCGGGGGTTCAGGGACCCAGTACTTC. This gives the protein CSARADSGGSGTQYF.

This clonotype has a count of ten or more. The junction departs from the called germline gene at one end, perhaps through a read error. This CDR3 is CAISDPNRGQFGELFF. The CDR3 region has the DNA TGTGCCATCAGTGACCCAAACAGGGGCCAATTCGGGGAGCTGTTTTTC. This chain connects TRBV10-3 to TRBJ2-2; 7 nucleotides align to TRBD1. There are 16 residues in the CDR3. The germline CDR1 and CDR2 sequences are ENHRY and SYGVKD.

There are a few counts of this clonotype. The chain has TRBV12-3 or TRBV12-4 and TRBJ2-3; D gene unclear. The CDR3 has 15 residues. Trimming removed 7 bases at V and 1 base at J, with 15 bases between. CDR3 in DNA: TGTGCCAGCATTATCTTACCCCGGGGCACAGATACGCAGTATTTT. The encoded protein is CASIILPRGTDTQYF.

V gene TRBV7-6 combines with J gene TRBJ2-5; maybe TRBD2 (5 bases). The CDR3 consists of 14 residues. The V gene's germline CDR1 is SGHVS and CDR2 FNYEAQ. V was clipped by 3 bases and J by 1 base, with 9 bases between them. In DNA, the CDR3 is TGTGCCAGCAGCTTGGACTTTATCCAAGAGACCCAGTACTTC. Its translation: CASSLDFIQETQYF.

There are many counts of this clonotype. Written as DNA, the CDR3 is TGTGCCACCAGCAGAGATCCGGTGGCTGAGCAGTTCTTC. Translation gives CATSRDPVAEQFF. The V gene is TRBV15, the J gene TRBJ2-1, with D unclear. Trimming stripped 0 bases from V and 9 bases from J, with 9 bases between. The CDR3 is made up of 13 amino acids. From germline, CDR1 is LNHNV and CDR2 YYDKDF (reference sequence). Together with reference TRBV15 and TRBJ2-1, the CDR3 gives the full variable domain: DAMVIQNPRYQVTQFGKPVTLSCSQTLNHNVMYWYQQKSSQAPKLLFHYYDKDFNNEADTPDNFQSRRPNTSFCFLDIRSPGLGDTAMYLCATSRDPVAEQFFGPGTRLTVL.

The V gene is TRBV11-1, the J gene TRBJ2-3; D is perhaps TRBD1 (6 bases). The CDR3 length is 15 residues. In germline, CDR1 is SGHAT, CDR2 FQDESV (reference sequence). The V end lost 3 bases, the J end lost 2 bases, and 12 bases lay between the germline ends. The CDR3 loop is CASSFGGGPTDTQYF. DNA of the CDR3: TGTGCCAGCAGCTTTGGGGGCGGGCCCACAGATACGCAGTATTTT.

Ten or more counts support this clonotype. The chain recombines TRBV6-5 with TRBJ1-2, with 7 bases that match TRBD1. The J segment lost 5 bases and the V segment lost 6 bases, leaving 9 bases of the junction unmatched. Germline CDR1 and CDR2: MNHEY and SVGAGI. The CDR3 length is 14 residues. The DNA of the CDR3 is TGTGCCAGCAGGGACGGACAGGAGACTTATGGCTACACCTTC. It specifies CASRDGQETYGYTF.

This clonotype was counted between two and nine times. This chain connects TRBV12-3 or TRBV12-4 to TRBJ1-3; D may be TRBD1 (6 bases). The CDR3 extends over 16 amino acids. Deletions cut 3 bases from V and 0 bases from J, with 12 bases between. The CDR3 protein is CASSLWGGASGNTIYF. CDR3 DNA sequence: TGTGCCAGCAGTTTGTGGGGGGGCGCCTCTGGAAACACCATATATTTT.

The sample holds a few counts of this clonotype. It may be a read error: a sequence one base away is much more abundant. CDR3 region: CASSAARNSYEQYF. Written as DNA, the CDR3 is TGTGCCAGCTCCGCGGCCAGGAACTCCTACGAGCAGTACTTC. The chain has TRBV7-6 and TRBJ2-7; D gene uncertain. Germline V CDR1 and CDR2: SGHVS, FNYEAQ. CDR3 size: 14 residues. The germline V and J ends were trimmed by 8 bases and 0 bases, with 14 bases remaining between them.

This chain joins TRBV19 and TRBJ1-1, with D possibly being TRBD1 (6 bases). This CDR3 spans 17 amino acids. CDR1 and CDR2 (germline): LNHDA, SQIVND (reference sequence). Trimming took 2 bases from V and 14 from J, leaving 30 bases between them. The CDR3 reads CASSISGGQTEAFFFFF. The DNA for the CDR3 is TGTGCCAGTAGTATATCTGGTGGACAGACTGAAGCTTTCTTCTTCTTCTTT.

The gene calls are TRBV7-6 and TRBJ2-7, with D perhaps matching TRBD2 (6 bases). The CDR3 sequence is 13 residues long. The germline gives CDR1 SGHVS, CDR2 FNYEAQ. V was pared by 5 bases and J by 6 bases, with 14 bases between. The CDR3 here is CASSDSPGAEQYF. The CDR3 coding sequence is TGTGCCAGCAGCGACTCTCCGGGAGCCGAGCAGTACTTC.

This clonotype was counted many times. The chain employs TRBV7-8 and TRBJ2-3; D possibly corresponds to TRBD2 (7 bases). Between the trimmed V and J ends, which lost 1 base and 4 bases, there was a span of 9 bases. The CDR3 is 14 residues long. Germline values: CDR1 SGHVS, CDR2 FQNEAQ. The CDR3 DNA follows: TGTGCCAGCAGCTTAGTGCGGGGGCCAGATACGCAGTATTTT. Translated, it gives CASSLVRGPDTQYF.

This clonotype was seen many times. The V gene is TRBV20-1, the J gene TRBJ2-5, with D unclear. CDR1 and CDR2 (germline): DFQATT, SNEGSKA (reference sequence). The CDR3 is 14 residues long. Trimming pared 0 bases from V and 5 bases from J, leaving 13 bases between. As DNA, the CDR3 is TGCAGTGCTAGAGACCTCGGAGCTTGGGAGACCCAGTACTTC. It codes for CSARDLGAWETQYF.

There are many counts of this clonotype. The chain has TRBV19 and TRBJ1-4; D gene unclear. This CDR3 spans 14 amino acids. V was pared by 1 base and J by 4 bases, with 7 bases between. The V gene's germline CDR1 is LNHDA and CDR2 SQIVND (reference sequence). The CDR3 sequence is CASSIGQINEKLFF. The CDR3 DNA reads as TGTGCCAGTAGTATAGGGCAGATTAATGAAAAACTGTTTTTT.

This clonotype was detected many times. V gene TRBV12-3 or TRBV12-4 combines with J gene TRBJ2-6; D may be TRBD1 or TRBD2 (6 bases each). There are 16 residues in the CDR3. V dropped 6 bases and J dropped 0 bases, with 12 bases sitting between them. CDR3: CASSRGGPSGANVLTF. CDR3 nucleotides: TGTGCCAGCAGCAGGGGAGGTCCCTCTGGGGCCAACGTCCTGACTTTC.

There are many counts of this clonotype. This sequence joins TRBV27 and TRBJ2-7; D tentatively fits TRBD1 or TRBD2 (7 bases each). V dropped 7 bases and J dropped 3 bases, with 22 bases sitting between them. CDR3 size: 16 residues. The germline V gene encodes CDR1 MNHEY and CDR2 SMNVEV (reference sequence). CDR3 region: CASKIGGPGGDYEQYF. The CDR3 DNA is TGTGCCAGCAAGATAGGTGGCCCAGGGGGGGACTACGAGCAGTACTTC.

The table lists this clonotype with many counts. The V and J genes are TRBV20-1 and TRBJ2-5; perhaps D is TRBD1 or TRBD2 (5 bases each). Germline lookup yields CDR1 DFQATT and CDR2 SNEGSKA (reference sequence). The CDR3 runs 17 residues. V gave up 3 bases and J gave up 5 bases, with 25 bases separating them. CDR3 in amino acids: CSARGTQGTARWETQYF. CDR3 DNA: TGCAGTGCTAGGGGCACACAAGGGACGGCGCGTTGGGAGACCCAGTACTTC.

CDR3 amino acids: CASSSAGGLGEQYF. Written as DNA, the CDR3 is TGTGCCAGCAGCTCCGCAGGGGGGCTAGGCGAGCAGTACTTC. The gene calls are TRBV7-9 and TRBJ2-7; tentatively, D is TRBD1 (7 bases). V gave up 4 bases and J gave up 6 bases, with 16 bases separating them. The CDR3 contains 14 residues. In germline, CDR1 is SEHNR, CDR2 FQNEAQ (reference sequence).